The rows below give T cell receptor beta chains drawn from one sample of a study of early T cells in non-severe SARS-CoV-2 infection. Via MiXCR, TCRdb re-called the 5' RACE reads, giving one row per CDR3 protein. Found here are more than 95,000 distinct CDR3 sequences, just under 15% of them singletons; the top ten hold 20% to 25%. Material for sequencing was whole blood. The receptors stem from an adult who was a healthcare worker with PCR-confirmed SARS-CoV-2 infection or an uninfected control (not recorded which). Each CDR3 is given with its conserved first and last residue. A D gene is named only where the DNA matches it firmly. A clone size is listed for some rows: how often the clone was seen (once, few, many), or a class if it is expanded.

clone_size,v_call,d_call,j_call,cdr3_aa,cdr3_nt
many,TRBV18,TRBD1,TRBJ1-5,CASSATGDQPQHF,TGTGCCAGCTCAGCCACAGGGGATCAGCCCCAGCATTTT
.,TRBV9,TRBD2,TRBJ2-3,CASSVVLAGSTDTQYF,TGTGCCAGCAGCGTAGTACTAGCGGGGAGCACAGATACGCAGTATTTT
.,TRBV27,.,TRBJ2-2,CASSLFTGTGELFF,TGTGCCAGCAGTCTATTCACAGGGACTGGGGAGCTGTTTTTT
many,TRBV7-8,.,TRBJ2-1,CASSFGSVPNNEQFF,TGTGCCAGCAGCTTCGGGTCAGTCCCCAACAATGAGCAGTTCTTC
.,TRBV4-1,.,TRBJ1-4,CASSQDLTEKLFF,TGCGCCAGCAGCCAAGATTTGACAGAAAAACTGTTTTTT
many,TRBV29-1,.,TRBJ1-1,CSVVPMAEAFF,TGCAGCGTTGTCCCTATGGCTGAAGCTTTCTTT
few,TRBV29-1,.,TRBJ2-1,CSATTGSSYNEQFF,TGCAGCGCCACGACAGGAAGCTCCTACAATGAGCAGTTCTTC
.,TRBV6-6,.,TRBJ2-1,CASKRGGRDEQFF,TGTGCCAGCAAGAGAGGGGGAAGGGATGAGCAGTTCTTC
.,TRBV6-1,.,TRBJ2-3,CASVDGGTDTQYF,TGTGCCAGCGTTGATGGCGGCACAGATACGCAGTATTTT
few,TRBV29-1,TRBD1,TRBJ2-1,CSAAGGQGATEQFF,TGCAGCGCGGCGGGGGGACAGGGGGCTACTGAGCAGTTCTTC
.,TRBV27,TRBD1,TRBJ1-1,CASSSGTDTEAFF,TGTGCCAGCAGCTCCGGGACAGACACTGAAGCTTTCTTT
few,TRBV5-1,.,TRBJ1-1,CASSLGSVSRGDEAFF,TGCGCCAGCAGCTTGGGGTCCGTATCCAGGGGCGATGAAGCTTTCTTT
.,TRBV12-3/TRBV12-4,.,TRBJ2-6,CASSFSAGVGANVLTF,TGTGCCAGCAGTTTCTCGGCAGGGGTCGGGGCCAACGTCCTGACTTTC
.,TRBV18,.,TRBJ1-1,CASSQGLGSNTEAFF,TGTGCCAGCTCCCAAGGGTTGGGGTCGAACACTGAAGCTTTCTTT
.,TRBV24-1,.,TRBJ2-3,CATSEPGDSADTQYF,TGTGCCACCAGTGAGCCGGGGGATTCAGCAGATACGCAGTATTTT
few,TRBV3-1,.,TRBJ2-1,CASSQPEYNEQFF,TGTGCCAGCAGCCAACCTGAATACAATGAGCAGTTCTTC
many,TRBV9,.,TRBJ2-3,CASSVGPSSTDTQYF,TGTGCCAGCAGCGTAGGTCCTTCTAGCACAGATACGCAGTATTTT
few,TRBV2,TRBD2,TRBJ2-3,CASSGTSGVSTDTQYF,TGTGCCAGCAGTGGGACTAGCGGGGTTAGCACAGATACGCAGTATTTT
.,TRBV20-1,.,TRBJ2-1,CSARDSGPNEQFF,TGCAGTGCTAGAGATTCGGGGCCCAATGAGCAGTTCTTC
.,TRBV6-1,TRBD1,TRBJ1-2,CASRGTGGNGYTF,TGTGCCAGCAGGGGGACAGGGGGCAATGGCTACACCTTC
few,TRBV7-9,.,TRBJ2-2,CAIQPSGTNTGELFF,TGTGCCATCCAGCCATCGGGTACGAACACCGGGGAGCTGTTTTTT
many,TRBV15,.,TRBJ2-5,CATNPGAEIQETQYF,TGTGCCACCAACCCGGGAGCGGAAATCCAAGAGACCCAGTACTTC
few,TRBV4-1,.,TRBJ1-4,CASSRTQLATNEKLFF,TGCGCCAGCAGCAGGACCCAGCTTGCAACTAATGAAAAACTGTTTTTT
few,TRBV9,.,TRBJ2-1,CASSLDLHRQFF,TGTGCCAGCAGCCTAGACCTCCATAGGCAGTTCTTC
.,TRBV3-1,.,TRBJ2-1,CASSQDPDLSYNEQFF,TGTGCCAGCAGCCAAGATCCAGATCTCTCCTACAATGAGCAGTTCTTC
.,TRBV20-1,TRBD1,TRBJ1-6,CSAAGTALLSPLHF,TGCAGTGCCGCCGGGACAGCCCTACTTTCACCCCTCCACTTT
few,TRBV18,TRBD2,TRBJ2-2,CASSPPGLGYAGELFF,TGTGCCAGCTCACCACCGGGACTAGGCTATGCCGGGGAGCTGTTTTTT
.,TRBV20-1,TRBD2,TRBJ2-1,CSASGGGLNKHEQFF,TGCAGTGCTTCGGGGGGTGGATTGAATAAGCATGAGCAGTTCTTC
few,TRBV2,TRBD2,TRBJ2-1,CASSDGTIQPAEQFF,TGTGCCAGCAGCGACGGGACTATCCAACCAGCGGAGCAGTTCTTC
.,TRBV30,TRBD1,TRBJ1-4,CAWKLQGRNEKLFF,TGTGCCTGGAAGCTACAGGGGCGAAATGAAAAACTGTTTTTT
.,TRBV3-1,TRBD2,TRBJ2-1,CASSQAGGWDEQFF,TGTGCCAGCAGCCAAGCCGGGGGGTGGGATGAGCAGTTCTTC
.,TRBV6-6,.,TRBJ1-1,CASSYSPGSTEAFF,TGTGCCAGCAGTTACTCGCCCGGAAGCACTGAAGCTTTCTTT
.,TRBV9,.,TRBJ2-1,CASSSVNQGEQFF,TGTGCCAGCAGCTCAGTGAACCAGGGTGAGCAGTTCTTC
few,TRBV10-3,.,TRBJ2-3,CAIEEGHSGSTDTQYF,TGTGCCATCGAAGAGGGTCATAGCGGTAGCACAGATACGCAGTATTTT
.,TRBV5-1,TRBD1,TRBJ1-1,CASSLDSGGGTEAFF,TGCGCCAGCAGCTTGGATTCAGGGGGCGGCACTGAAGCTTTCTTT
few,TRBV19,TRBD2,TRBJ2-1,CASSTASGVEQFF,TGTGCCAGTAGTACGGCGAGCGGGGTTGAGCAGTTCTTC